The subject of this entry is one TCR beta chain. It lacks a known antigen. There are no base qualities to consult, and no much larger clone falls within one base. A patient counted as having stable Graves' hyperthyroidism if no progression to ophthalmopathy occurred over 18 months of follow-up. The hyperthyroidism patients were between 18 and 65 years old and newly diagnosed, with a disease duration of less than 2 months. Patients with uncontrolled infections, other autoimmune diseases, pregnancy or lactation were excluded. Diagnoses were established on the basis of clinical symptoms, serum thyroxine and TRAb, thyroid ultrasound, and orbital computed tomography. Ficoll-Paque density gradient centrifugation was used to isolate PBMCs from 8.5 to 10 ml of fresh peripheral blood. Trizol reagent was used to extract total RNA, and RNA quality was then checked on an Agilent 2100 Bioanalyzer. These data originate in a study of T cells in Graves' hyperthyroidism and ophthalmopathy (dated by TCRdb to about 2019). With regard to the full study: Peripheral blood samples were taken at the time of initial diagnosis, prior to any treatment. To identify TCR V-J signatures that set the groups apart, the researchers used a discovery cohort of 90 to 100 patients, made up of about 44 with Graves' ophthalmopathy and 57 with stable Graves' hyperthyroidism. Prospective prediction of ophthalmopathy was tested in an independent validation cohort of 18 hyperthyroidism patients and 15 to 17 patients who later progressed to ophthalmopathy. For training and testing, the 110 or so patients in the discovery cohort were randomly divided in a 7:3 ratio. In addition, the study compared T-cell repertoires in thyroid tissue and in blood from about 6 Graves' hyperthyroidism patients. After blood sampling, hyperthyroidism patients were treated with methimazole at a starting dose of 30 mg daily, and ophthalmopathy patients were treated with high-dose intravenous methylprednisolone. According to the paper, TCR Vbeta CDR3 sequencing was carried out on approximately 140 peripheral blood samples, which came from fewer than 50 ophthalmopathy, under 80 hyperthyroidism and some 17 progressor patients. The paper's findings and limits, for the study overall: A model built on a 13 V-J signature distinguished ophthalmopathy from stable hyperthyroidism, reaching roughly 88% sensitivity and approximately 81% specificity in cross-validation and 80%/75% in testing. Blood samples also contained most of the expanded thyroid clonotypes (frequency above 0.001), which suggests that blood repertoires may reflect thyroid immune responses. In validation, the model predicted progression to ophthalmopathy with about 71% sensitivity and approximately 78% specificity, a median of about 6.7 months before onset. Sample size was not statistically predetermined, and investigators were not blinded to group allocation.

The TCR beta CDR3 regions were amplified from the RNA transcripts. For the first round of RT-PCR on the TCR CDR3, the HTBI primer set was used together with the Qiagen OneStep RT-PCR kit. The libraries were constructed in a second round of multiplex PCR and then size-selected and purified. The libraries were sequenced on an Illumina HiSeq2000 using paired-end 100 bp reads. Under the source paper's analysis protocol: SOAPnuke was used to process the raw data, throwing out any read that contained adapters or uncalled bases, had a mean Phred below 15, or lacked an exact constant-primer or identifier match. High-quality paired reads were merged with COPE v1.2.5, and unique nucleotide sequences were defined as clonotypes. MiTCR v1.1 was used to align the clonotypes against IMGT TRBV, TRBD and TRBJ reference segments. The analysis included only V-J combinations with a frequency above 0.0001, which together covered around 99% of the repertoires. A TCS score was defined as the ratio between F50 (clonal expansion) and ExV (chaos), using BLOSUM62-based TCRdist between CDR3 peptides within each V-J. Welch's t-statistics and random forest reduced some 510 V-J features to under 15, which were used in a naive Bayes classifier (R e1071). TCRdb handled the public reads itself, with Q25 trimming in fastp and clone calling in MiXCR, and kept productive beta chains. When rows share a CDR3 protein, they turn into one entry using the most common DNA and genes. The V and J calls here are based on TCRdb, not the publication. The sample yields a few hundred thousand distinct CDR3 sequences; around 13% were counted once. 5.3% of the sample lies in the top ten.

Including cysteine and phenylalanine, the CDR3 has 14 amino acids. Kept here is only the CDR3 DNA, which spans 42 bases and is read in frame from base 1. The germline V gene (reference sequence) gives CDR1 as LNHNV and CDR2 as YYDKDF. V was cut back by 3 bases and J by 0 bases, leaving a gap of 8 bases between them. Sequenced sample: blood. This TCR was recovered from a woman aged 18-29 years with Graves' hyperthyroidism. In this chain, TRBV15 is recombined with TRBJ1-1; the D gene assignment is ambiguous. The CDR3 region has the sequence CATSRASLNTEAFF. The DNA is TGTGCCACCAGCAGGGCCTCCCTGAACACTGAAGCTTTCTTT.